Listed below are T cell receptor beta chains from one sample, sequenced in a study of cytomegalovirus exposure and HLA in healthy donors. Clones were read by immunoSEQ multiplex PCR, and TCRdb kept only the in-frame ones, dropping some. The table records around 100,000 clones, 65% to 75% of them present only once. The sequencing input was PBMCs. The source of these receptors is a woman aged 40 to 55 in good health and CMV-seronegative. The CDR3 runs from the conserved cysteine through the conserved F or W. Fields, in order: J gene, V gene, clone size, D gene, CDR3 DNA, CDR3 protein. D genes are given only for firm matches. Size is stated for part of the rows, as once, few or many counts, or as a class when the clone is expanded.

>TRBJ2-7|TRBV5-4|.|TRBD1
TGTGCCAGCAGCTTGGCGGGACAGGGCTACGAGCAGTACTTC
CASSLAGQGYEQYF
>TRBJ2-1|TRBV18|.|.
TGTGCCAGCTCCCCCCTGGTAGCCAATGAGCAGTTCTTC
CASSPLVANEQFF
>TRBJ2-3|TRBV7-6|.|.
TGTGCCAGCAGCCTGTACGGGGGAAAAGATACGCAGTATTTT
CASSLYGGKDTQYF
>TRBJ1-1|TRBV12-5|.|.
TGTGCTAGTGGGGCCGGGGGAGGCACTGAAGCTTTCTTT
CASGAGGGTEAFF
>TRBJ2-3|TRBV7-9|.|.
TGTGCCAGCAGCTTGGCCGGAGGGTTAGATACGCAGTATTTT
CASSLAGGLDTQYF
>TRBJ2-5|TRBV4-1|.|TRBD2
TGCGCCAGCAGCCAAGGTGCGGGGGTTCTTGCCAAAGAGACCCAGTACTTC
CASSQGAGVLAKETQYF
>TRBJ2-2|TRBV29-1|.|TRBD1
TGCAGCGTCCGGGGACAGGGCGACGCCGGGGAGCTGTTTTTT
CSVRGQGDAGELFF
>TRBJ2-4|TRBV4-2|.|.
TGTGCCAGCAGCCCGCTAACAACCAGGGAAGCCAAAAACATTCAGTACTTC
CASSPLTTREAKNIQYF
>TRBJ1-5|TRBV7-9|.|.
TGTTCCAGCAGCTTTGGCGTCGGCGGGGGCCAGCCCCAGCATTTT
CSSSFGVGGGQPQHF
>TRBJ2-7|TRBV7-9|.|TRBD2
TGTGCCAGCAGCTTAGGACTAGCGGGAAGGTCCTACGAGCAGTACTTC
CASSLGLAGRSYEQYF
>TRBJ2-1|TRBV7-9|.|TRBD2
TGTGCCAGCAGCTTAGGCGGGAGAGGGCTGAGCTCCTACAATGAGCAGTTCTTC
CASSLGGRGLSSYNEQFF
>TRBJ2-7|TRBV7-9|.|TRBD2
TGTTCCAGCAGCTTAGGACTAGCGGGGGTCTACGAGCAGTACTTC
CSSSLGLAGVYEQYF
>TRBJ2-7|TRBV5-1|few|.
TGCGCCAGCAGCTTGGGTAGGGGATCCTACGAGCAGTACTTC
CASSLGRGSYEQYF
>TRBJ1-2|TRBV6-1|.|TRBD1
TGTGCCAGCAGTGAAACAGGGGTCTACGATGGCTACACCTTC
CASSETGVYDGYTF
>TRBJ2-3|TRBV11-2|few|TRBD2
TGTGCCAGCAGGAGACTAGCGGGAGGGCCCCATACGCAGTATTTT
CASRRLAGGPHTQYF
>TRBJ2-7|TRBV7-3|.|.
TGTGCCAGCAGCCTGAACGGAGCCTACGAGCAGTACTTC
CASSLNGAYEQYF
>TRBJ1-6|TRBV6-1|few|.
TGTGCCAGCAGCAGGGATAATTCACCCCTCCACTTT
CASSRDNSPLHF
>TRBJ1-1|TRBV14|once|TRBD1
TGTGCCAGCAGTCGCAATCCGGGACAGGGGAGTACTGAAGCTTTCTTT
CASSRNPGQGSTEAFF
>TRBJ1-1|TRBV11-2|.|.
TGTGCCAGCAGCCCCTGGGAGGGGAGTGAAGCTTTCTTT
CASSPWEGSEAFF
>TRBJ1-1|TRBV5-5|.|.
TGTGCCAGCAGCTTGGGACATGCGAACACTGAAGCTTTCTTT
CASSLGHANTEAFF
>TRBJ2-7|TRBV4-1|.|.
TGCGCCAGCAGCACTGGGTCGGGAGTAGTCTACGAGCAGTACTTC
CASSTGSGVVYEQYF
>TRBJ2-7|TRBV28|.|TRBD2
TGTGCCAGTAGGTGGGCGGGAGGGCCCTACGAGCAGTACTTC
CASRWAGGPYEQYF
>TRBJ2-3|TRBV2|.|.
TGTGCCAGCAGTGCACTAGGACTGCAAACAGATACGCAGTATTTT
CASSALGLQTDTQYF
>TRBJ2-7|TRBV19|.|TRBD2
TGTGCCAGTAGTGTTACTAGCGGGGCCCCCTACGAGCAGTACTTC
CASSVTSGAPYEQYF
>TRBJ2-5|TRBV12-2|.|.
TGTGCAAGTCGCTTCCGGACTAGCGGCTCCGAAGGGGAGACCCAGTACTTC
CASRFRTSGSEGETQYF
>TRBJ1-4|TRBV6-1|once|.
TGTGCCAGCAGTCCCCGGGCAGGGGAGAGGGAAAAACTGTTTTTT
CASSPRAGEREKLFF
>TRBJ2-7|TRBV28|.|TRBD2
TGTGCCAGCAGACCGACTAGCGGGATTTACGAGCAGTACTTC
CASRPTSGIYEQYF
>TRBJ2-7|TRBV11-2|.|TRBD2
TGTGCCAGCAGCTTAGGGGGAGGGAGGCTTCCCTACGAGCAGTACTTC
CASSLGGGRLPYEQYF
>TRBJ2-5|TRBV4-2|.|.
TGTGCCAGCAGCCGACAGACTAGAGCGGAGACCCAGTACTTC
CASSRQTRAETQYF
>TRBJ1-2|TRBV7-9|.|.
TGTGCCAGCAGCTTAGTGGGGGCCCGCGAGAGTGGCTACACCTTC
CASSLVGARESGYTF
>TRBJ1-1|TRBV15|.|.
TGTGCCACCCAGACAGGTCGGAACACTGAAGCTTTCTTT
CATQTGRNTEAFF
>TRBJ1-1|TRBV2|.|TRBD1
TGTGCCATTTTCCTCAGGGGGCGCAAGGGTGAAGCTTTCTTT
CAIFLRGRKGEAFF
>TRBJ2-7|TRBV19|.|.
TGTGCCAGTAGTGAGACAGTGGGGCACTACGAGCAGTACTTC
CASSETVGHYEQYF
>TRBJ2-7|TRBV15|.|.
TGTGCCACCAGTACCGAGGTGGTCCCCTCCTACGAGCAGTACTTC
CATSTEVVPSYEQYF
>TRBJ2-5|TRBV10-3|once|TRBD2
TGTGCCATCAGGGAAGATGGGACTAGATCACAAGAGACCCAGTACTTC
CAIREDGTRSQETQYF
>TRBJ1-5|TRBV30|few|.
TGTGCCTGGAGTGGAGGTCCTCAGCCCCAGCATTTT
CAWSGGPQPQHF
>TRBJ1-2|TRBV5-6|.|.
TGTGCCAGCAGCTTAGCGGGGGACACCTATGGCTACACCTTC
CASSLAGDTYGYTF
>TRBJ2-7|TRBV6-5|.|TRBD2
TGTGCCAGCAGTTGGACTAGCGGCTCCTACGAGCAGTACTTC
CASSWTSGSYEQYF
>TRBJ2-7|TRBV28|.|.
TGTGCCAGCAGGGGAGATGGAAACGAGCAGTACTTC
CASRGDGNEQYF
>TRBJ1-2|TRBV5-1|.|.
TGCGCCAGCAGCTACCGGGAAGGAGTCTATGGCTACACCTTC
CASSYREGVYGYTF